These 14 T cell receptor beta chains were all obtained from the same sample, sequenced in a study of shared clonotypes between healthy human individuals. Assay used: immunoSEQ multiplex PCR; TCRdb lists only in-frame clones, some missing. Of 2 million to 3 million clones listed, about 92% are singletons. The sequencing input was naive CD4+ T cells sorted from blood. Indicated subset: CD45RA+ positively selected. These receptors all stem from a man between 18 and 35 years old in good health.

V is TRBV7-3 and J is TRBJ2-5, with D possibly being TRBD1 (5 bases). Germline CDR1 and CDR2: SGHTA and FQGTGA. This CDR3 is built from 13 residues. Deletions cut 5 bases from V and 5 bases from J, with 12 bases between. The CDR3: CASSLGVSETQYF. The DNA of the CDR3 is TGTGCCAGCAGCCTAGGGGTATCCGAGACCCAGTACTTC.

This clone was picked up one time. The chain is built from TRBV7-2 and TRBJ2-1, with a possible D match to TRBD2 (6 bases). CDR1 and CDR2 (germline): SGHTA, FQGNSA. This CDR3 comprises 13 residues. V was pared by 0 bases and J by 8 bases, with 8 bases between. CDR3 in DNA: TGTGCCAGCAGCTTAGCGGGAGGCGATGAGCAGTTCTTC. Translation gives CASSLAGGDEQFF.

This rearrangement joins TRBV6-1 to TRBJ1-2; maybe TRBD1 (5 bases). With 4 bases removed from V and 4 bases from J, the gap between germline ends came to 13 bases. The germline V gene has CDR1 MNHNS and CDR2 SASEGT. The CDR3 totals 14 residues. The CDR3 sequence: CASSVAARGYGYTF. The CDR3 DNA is TGTGCCAGCAGTGTGGCAGCGAGGGGCTATGGCTACACCTTC.

The J gene is TRBJ2-2, the V gene TRBV7-2; TRBD2 aligns across 12 bases. This CDR3 region has 18 residues. Germline-derived CDR1 and CDR2 are SGHTA and FQGNSA. Germline trimming cut 5 bases from V and 6 bases from J; bases unmatched to any gene: 13. This CDR3 reads CASSPYPRLAGVSGELFF. The DNA for the CDR3 is TGTGCCAGCAGCCCCTACCCGAGACTAGCGGGAGTCTCCGGGGAGCTGTTTTTT.

The V and J genes are TRBV18 and TRBJ2-7; perhaps TRBD2 as D (6 bases). Germline V gives CDR1 KGHSH, CDR2 LQKENI. V was cut by 3 bases and J by 4 bases, with 16 bases left in between. The CDR3 sequence is 15 residues long. The CDR3 DNA sequence: TGTGCCAGCTCACCCCTCGGAGGGACGGGTTACGAGCAGTACTTC. Translated, it gives CASSPLGGTGYEQYF.

This clone has only one observation. The CDR3 protein is CASSLVVGVHTGELFF. Here the CDR3 DNA reads TGTGCCAGCAGCTTAGTGGTAGGGGTCCACACCGGGGAGCTGTTTTTT. V usage is TRBV7-2 and J usage is TRBJ2-2; perhaps TRBD1 as D (5 bases). The V gene's germline CDR1 is SGHTA and CDR2 FQGNSA. V was shortened by 1 base and J by 3 bases, with 12 bases between the two germline ends. CDR3 length: 16 amino acids.

The chain is built from TRBV6-1 and TRBJ1-5; D perhaps matches TRBD1 (6 bases). Per the germline V gene, CDR1 is MNHNS and CDR2 is SASEGT. The CDR3 is 13 residues long. Trimming removed 4 bases at V and 8 bases at J, with 12 bases between. CDR3 sequence (DNA): TGTGCCAGCAGTGCACAGGGACTGGAGCCCCAGCATTTT. It is translated as CASSAQGLEPQHF.

The chain has TRBV30 and TRBJ2-5, with 8 bases matching TRBD1. With V trimmed by 5 bases and J by 2 bases, 4 bases remained unmatched. CDR3 length: 13 residues. CDR1 and CDR2 (germline): GTSNPN, SVGIG (reference sequence). The CDR3 reads CAWGTGKQETQYF. The CDR3 DNA is TGTGCCTGGGGGACAGGCAAACAAGAGACCCAGTACTTC.

This clone was detected once. The rearrangement uses TRBV10-3 and TRBJ2-1, with a possible D match to TRBD2 (6 bases). Germline V CDR1 and CDR2: ENHRY, SYGVKD. CDR3 length: 14 amino acids. Trimming stripped 11 bases from V and 4 bases from J, with 18 bases between. This chain's CDR3 is CASYPGTLYNEQFF. The CDR3 DNA follows: TGTGCCTCCTACCCCGGGACTCTATACAATGAGCAGTTCTTC.

Details on this clone: Additional DNA sequences in this sample encode the identical CDR3. V usage is TRBV2 and J usage is TRBJ2-3; 11 nucleotides agree with TRBD2. CDR1 and CDR2 from the germline V gene are SNHLY and FYNNEI. Trimming cost V 4 bases and J 1 base; bases outside gene matches: 1. The length of the CDR3 is 15 residues. The CDR3 DNA reads TGTGCCAGCAGTGCGACTAGCGGGGGCACAGATACGCAGTATTTT. The encoded protein is CASSATSGGTDTQYF.

This chain joins TRBV10-3 and TRBJ1-5, with a weak D call TRBD1 (6 bases). Germline V gene lookup returns CDR1 ENHRY and CDR2 SYGVKD. This CDR3 region has 13 residues. Between the trimmed V and J ends, which lost 4 bases and 6 bases, there was a span of 10 bases. CDR3 coding DNA: TGTGCCATCAGTGCAGGGGAGAGTCAGCCCCAGCATTTT. Translated: CAISAGESQPQHF.

This chain joins TRBV21-1 and TRBJ1-6; TRBD1 is the table's D call, not checked against the DNA. TRBV21-1 is annotated as a pseudogene. CDR3 length: 15 residues. The CDR3 DNA is TGTGCCAGCAGCCGACCGGGACAGAAGGATTCACCCCTCCACTTT. Amino acid sequence: CASSRPGQKDSPLHF.

The chain combines TRBV5-1 with TRBJ2-3, with a weak D call TRBD2 (7 bases). The V end lost 4 bases, the J end lost 5 bases, and 14 bases lay between the germline ends. Germline V gives CDR1 SGHRS, CDR2 YFSETQ. This CDR3 is built from 14 residues. CDR3 protein: CASSQGGEVDTQYF. The DNA of the CDR3 is TGCGCCAGCAGCCAAGGGGGGGAGGTAGATACGCAGTATTTT.

The chain recombines TRBV6-6 with TRBJ1-4; D is possibly TRBD1 (6 bases). From germline, CDR1 is MNHNY and CDR2 SVGAGI (reference sequence). The CDR3 is made up of 16 amino acids. V was pared by 6 bases and J by 3 bases, with 17 bases between. CDR3 protein: CASSPGQIRANEKLFF. DNA of the CDR3: TGTGCCAGCAGCCCCGGACAGATTCGGGCTAATGAAAAACTGTTTTTT.